This entry concerns a single TCR beta chain. Its specific antigen is unknown. The record has no base qualities; no much larger clone is one base away. The data derive from a study of OX40 agonist ivuxolimab in advanced cancers. General notes on the study: Ivuxolimab, which targeted the costimulatory receptor OX40 (CD134), was an agonistic, fully human IgG2 monoclonal antibody. Intravenous ivuxolimab was administered to patients every 2 weeks at six dose levels: 0.01, 0.1, 0.3, 1.5, 3 and 10 mg/kg. Of the approximately 50 dose-escalation patients, hepatocellular carcinoma was present in approximately 20, melanoma in roughly 15, renal cell carcinoma in 9 and head and neck cancer in 9. In the dose-escalation cohort, approximately 82% of patients were male, and the mean age was about 55 years, with a range of about 23 to 85. Patients were allowed to have had prior anti-PD-1, anti-PD-L1 or anti-CTLA-4 therapy, and about 40% of the dose-escalation patients had been treated with checkpoint inhibitors. Three dose-escalation patients achieved partial responses, one with hepatocellular carcinoma and two with cutaneous melanoma. The purpose of peripheral TCRbeta sequencing was to test whether ivuxolimab changed TCR sequence diversity and led to clonal T-cell expansion. The paper reports the monotherapy dose-escalation portion (N of about 52 patients) of the phase I ivuxolimab trial.

Patients with a history of autoimmune disease or receiving systemic immunosuppression were excluded from the trial. In every dose cohort, peripheral blood was drawn for TCR sequencing at baseline, cycle 4 day 1, and cycle 7 day 1. Samples were obtained from an open-label, multicenter, first-in-human phase I dose-escalation trial of ivuxolimab. Adults with locally advanced or metastatic head and neck squamous cell, hepatocellular, melanoma or renal cell carcinoma were enrolled in the trial. Before TCR sequencing, CD4+ and CD8+ T cells were separately sorted from peripheral blood. Findings and caveats that apply to the study as a whole: After ivuxolimab, CD8+ T cells had more expanded clones than CD4+ T cells on average. Low levels of normalized T-cell clonal expansion were also seen in some patients who did not respond. In the 0.1-3.0 mg/kg groups, partial responders were among the patients with the lowest normalized peripheral clonal expansion, particularly in CD8+ T cells. At doses of 0.1 to 3.0 mg/kg, clonal expansion of both CD4+ and CD8+ T cells in blood was seen between baseline and week 6. Which antigens the clonally expanded peripheral T cells were specific for was not determined.

Genomic DNA was extracted from sorted cells for sequencing of the TCRbeta CDR3 region. TCRbeta CDR3 regions were sequenced using the immunoSEQ Assay. Held by TCRdb, this immuneACCESS table contains in-frame sequences only and omits some clones. Under half of the omission traces to an unresolved V gene where checked; the cause of the rest is unknown. This sample lists approximately 59,000 clones; about 81% were detected once. Of the sample, more than 0.65% is held by the ten largest clones. The CDR3 starts with the cysteine, ends with the phenylalanine, and has 15 residues. Only the CDR3 part of the read is kept: 45 bases, read in frame from the first base. Here V drops 6 bases and J drops 3 bases, and the junction holds 10 bases not matched to any gene. CDR1 and CDR2 were assigned from the germline V gene as SNHLY and FYNNEI.

The source material was CD4+ or CD8+ T cells sorted from blood, sampled in a trial of the OX40 agonist ivuxolimab. The rearrangement joined TRBV2 to TRBJ1-2; 7 bases in the middle match TRBD1. The receptor was isolated from an adult with an advanced solid tumor such as melanoma, head and neck, liver or kidney cancer. CDR3 region: CASRDGTVGDYGYTF. The nucleotides read TGTGCCAGCAGAGATGGGACAGTTGGGGACTATGGCTACACCTTC.